This T cell receptor beta chain was sequenced during a study of blood T cells in healthy people across ages. V was pared by 4 bases and J by 1 base, with 15 bases between. There are 16 residues in the CDR3. The germline CDR1 and CDR2 sequences are SEHNR and FQNEAQ (reference sequence). This clonotype was detected only a few times. Next came a second PCR, run for roughly 6 to 11 cycles, which used a sample-barcoded 5' primer along with a J-beta primer mix. TCRdb recomputed calls from the 5' RACE reads with MiXCR, one row per CDR3 protein. The sample has 600,000 to 850,000 distinct CDR3 sequences, 20% to 25% seen once. The data were also submitted as part of a second study, on T cells of mothers and their children.

The gene calls are TRBV7-9 and TRBJ2-3; TRBD2 might be the D (6 bases). Material for sequencing was blood. The receptor's source is a boy younger than 18 in good health. This CDR3 is CASSSTGASGTDTQYF. The CDR3 DNA follows: TGTGCCAGCAGCTCCACTGGCGCTAGCGGCACAGATACGCAGTATTTT. Drawing the rest from reference TRBV7-9 and TRBJ2-3, the complete variable domain is DTGVSQNPRHKITKRGQNVTFRCDPISEHNRLYWYRQTLGQGPEFLTYFQNEAQLEKSRLLSDRFSAERPKGSFSTLEIQRTEQGDSAMYLCASSSTGASGTDTQYFGPGTRLTVL.